Following are 14 T cell receptor beta chains from one sample sequenced in a study of blood T cells in healthy people across ages (dated by TCRdb to about 2015). Libraries were constructed by 5' RACE. A second PCR of roughly 7 to 12 cycles was performed with a sample-barcoded 5' primer and a J-beta primer mix. TCRdb cleaned the public reads at Q25 with fastp, built clones with MiXCR and kept in-frame beta chains. Rows with a matching CDR3 protein are joined into one entry that keeps the most common DNA and genes. This sample lists over 1,500,000 distinct CDR3 sequences; about 39% were detected once. Jointly, the top ten make up 20% to 25% of the sample. The sample consisted of blood. All receptors come from a human donor in good health.

This clonotype has a count of ten or more. The chain uses TRBV20-1 and TRBJ2-3; D is possibly TRBD1 (6 bases). Germline assignment: CDR1 DFQATT and CDR2 SNEGSKA (reference sequence). The CDR3 consists of 13 residues. With 6 bases removed from V and 6 bases from J, the gap between germline ends came to 16 bases. Here the CDR3 DNA reads TGCAGTGCGAAGGACAGTATAGTTGATACGCAGTATTTT. This sequence encodes CSAKDSIVDTQYF.

This sequence joins TRBV12-3 or TRBV12-4 and TRBJ1-5; no definite D call. The CDR3 has 13 residues. The germline V and J ends were trimmed by 6 bases and 5 bases, with 11 bases remaining between them. CDR3 nucleotides: TGTGCCAGCAGCCGCCTAGAAGATCAGCCCCAGCATTTT. The encoded protein is CASSRLEDQPQHF.

To note about this clonotype: A much larger clone sits a single nucleotide away, making a read error possible. The chain is built from TRBV4-3 and TRBJ2-4; 9 bases match TRBD1. The end of the DNA is better explained by TRBJ2-7, so the J call may be wrong. Germline-derived CDR1 and CDR2 are LGHNA and YSLEER. CDR3 size: 13 residues. The CDR3 coding sequence is TGCGCCAACAGCCGGGACAGGGCCCACGAGCAGTACTTC. Amino acids: CANSRDRAHEQYF.

A note on this clonotype: Sequence at one end of the junction differs from germline and may be a read error. The V gene is TRBV11-1, the J gene TRBJ2-3; D tentatively reads TRBD1 or TRBD2 (5 bases each). The CDR3 is made up of 13 amino acids. Per germline, CDR1 SGHAT and CDR2 FQDESV (reference sequence). CDR3 nucleotide sequence: TGTGCCAGCGGCTTAGAGGGGACAGATACGCAGTATTTT. Amino acid sequence: CASGLEGTDTQYF. The whole variable domain, filled in from reference TRBV11-1 and TRBJ2-3, reads EAEVAQSPRYKITEKSQAVAFWCDPISGHATLYWYRQILGQGPELLVQFQDESVVDDSQLPKDRFSAERLKGVDSTLKIQPAELGDSAMYLCASGLEGTDTQYFGPGTRLTVL.

The chain has TRBV9 and TRBJ2-4, with TRBD1 identical over 8 bases. The J call may be faulty, since TRBJ2-5 better matches the DNA end. Germline V lookup: CDR1 SGDLS, CDR2 YYNGEE. The CDR3 runs to 16 residues. The CDR3 loop reads CASSASSTGASETQYF. CDR3 sequence (DNA): TGTGCCAGCAGCGCTTCTTCGACAGGGGCCTCGGAGACCCAGTACTTC.

This chain uses TRBV20-1 with TRBJ2-1, with TRBD1 matching over 8 bases. The junction had 6 bases not matched to a gene; V was cut back by 3 bases and J by 8 bases. Germline loops: CDR1 DFQATT, CDR2 SNEGSKA (reference sequence). This CDR3 region has 13 residues. CDR3 nucleotide sequence: TGCAGTGCTAGCATACAGGGGGAAGATGAGCAGTTCTTC. Protein: CSASIQGEDEQFF.

This rearrangement joins TRBV20-1 to TRBJ2-3; possibly TRBD1 for D (5 bases). CDR1 and CDR2 from the germline V gene are DFQATT and SNEGSKA (reference sequence). The V end lost 6 bases, the J end lost 3 bases, and 13 bases lay between the germline ends. The CDR3 contains 13 residues. As DNA, the CDR3 is TGCAGTGCCCAGAGATCAGGGACAGATACGCAGTATTTT. Its protein product is CSAQRSGTDTQYF.

This clonotype appeared a few times. This rearrangement joins TRBV6-4 to TRBJ1-1, with 7 bases lining up with TRBD1. V gave up 4 bases and J gave up 4 bases; unmatched junction bases: 6. Germline V gene sequence: CDR1 MRHNA, CDR2 SNTAGT. This CDR3 has 14 amino acids. The CDR3 here is CASSARSGGTEAFF. As DNA, the CDR3 is TGTGCCAGCAGTGCGAGATCAGGGGGCACTGAAGCTTTCTTT.

The chain employs TRBV4-3 and TRBJ2-1; TRBD2 aligns across 10 bases. With the DNA end fitting TRBJ2-7 better, the J assignment may be wrong. Looked up from germline, CDR1 is LGHNA and CDR2 is YSLEER. This CDR3 is built from 16 residues. CDR3 sequence reads: CASSQAVAGGPLEQYF. In nucleotides, the CDR3 is TGCGCCAGCAGCCAGGCCGTAGCGGGGGGCCCGTTGGAGCAGTACTTC.

About this clonotype: The junction does not match germline at one end; this may be a read error. V and J are TRBV10-3 and TRBJ2-4, with D possibly being TRBD1 or TRBD2 (5 bases each). The end of the DNA fits TRBJ2-7 better, so the J call may be wrong. Germline assignment: CDR1 ENHRY and CDR2 SYGVKD. This CDR3 contains 16 residues. CDR3 sequence (DNA): TGTACCATCGCCCCTCCGGGACGGGCCAGATCCTACGAGCAGTACTTC. Protein sequence: CTIAPPGRARSYEQYF.

This chain links TRBV6-1 with TRBJ2-5; TRBD1 matches 7 bases. Germline CDR1 reads MNHNS; CDR2 reads SASEGT. J lost 1 base, V lost 2 bases, and 7 bases had no gene match. There are 16 residues in the CDR3. This CDR3 is CASSEFWSGGQETQYF. Written as DNA, the CDR3 is TGTGCCAGCAGTGAATTTTGGTCAGGGGGCCAAGAGACCCAGTACTTC.

V usage is TRBV28 and J usage is TRBJ2-7, with D tentatively TRBD1 (6 bases). The CDR3 length is 16 residues. Trimming left V 5 bases short and J 0 bases short, with 17 bases between. CDR1 MDHEN and CDR2 SYDVKM come from the germline V gene. CDR3 amino acids: CASSPSRDTTSYEQYF. In DNA form, the CDR3 reads TGTGCCAGCAGTCCCTCAAGGGACACGACCTCCTACGAGCAGTACTTC.

V usage is TRBV7-3 and J usage is TRBJ1-2, with D unclear. The CDR3 is 12 amino acids. Germline V CDR1 and CDR2: SGHTA, FQGTGA. The ends were cut back, 8 bases at V and 4 bases at J, with 11 bases in the middle. CDR3 DNA sequence: TGTGCCAGCGCGACCCGGCTCTATGGCTACACCTTC. This sequence encodes CASATRLYGYTF.

The chain has TRBV11-1 and TRBJ2-3, with 8 bases identical to TRBD1. This CDR3 comprises 15 residues. Unmatched junction bases numbered 7, after V lost 5 bases and J lost 3 bases. Germline CDR1 SGHAT, CDR2 FQDESV (reference sequence). The CDR3 region is CASSSRQGRTDTQYF. The DNA of the CDR3 is TGTGCCAGCAGCAGCCGACAGGGGAGGACAGATACGCAGTATTTT.